This TCR beta chain was documented in a study of monozygotic twins with cystic fibrosis. About the research overall: Roughly 3.2 micrograms of fragmented DNA underwent around 16 PCR cycles for library preparation. Study-level points and caveats: Monozygotic CF twin pairs shared significantly more nucleotide-identical clonotypes than unrelated CF individuals did.

Remarks on this clone: Antigen unknown.

The assay was immunoSEQ multiplex PCR, and TCRdb's table has in-frame clones only and misses some. The data contain about 23,000 clones, approximately 97% of them singletons. CDR1 is MGHRA, CDR2 YSYEKL, per germline. The CDR3 is 15 residues long. V was clipped by 2 bases and J by 1 base, with 8 bases between them. The receptor was isolated from a girl under 18 with cystic fibrosis. Sequenced material: blood. The V call is TRBV4-1, the J call TRBJ2-2; D is perhaps TRBD2 (6 bases). The CDR3 nucleotides are TGCGCCAGCAGCCAACTTAGCGGGAACACCGGGGAGCTGTTTTTT. Translation: CASSQLSGNTGELFF.